Listed below are T cell receptor beta chains from one sample, sequenced in a study of T cells expressing NK-cell markers. TCRdb reanalyzed the 5' RACE reads, giving one entry per CDR3 protein sequence and no DNA. The listing contains over 350,000 distinct CDR3 sequences. Sequenced material: blood T cells: a sorted CD56 or NKG2C T cell subset, CD4+ or CD8+ T cells, or bulk PBMC T cells (not recorded which). The source of these receptors is a woman in her fifties or sixties in good health. Both conserved end residues are part of each CDR3. Fields, in order: CDR3 length, J gene, V gene, CDR3 protein.

14	TRBJ2-1	TRBV11-3	CASSFMGNYNEQFF
14	TRBJ1-1	TRBV11-1	CASSLYQGNTEAFF
14	TRBJ2-3	TRBV7-9	CASSEDEDRDTQYF
14	TRBJ2-7	TRBV9	CASSVDQRTYEQYF
13	TRBJ2-3	TRBV9	CASSVVPDDTQYF
13	TRBJ2-1	TRBV6-5	CASAHPGRNEQFF
15	TRBJ2-1	TRBV5-6	CASRPADKPYNEQFF
13	TRBJ2-2	TRBV3-1	CASSLLGRGELFF
14	TRBJ2-3	TRBV5-5	CASSLDLHTDTQYF
12	TRBJ2-7	TRBV7-9	CASSLAGLGQYF
17	TRBJ2-5	TRBV12-3/TRBV12-4	CASSLTVGQGGGETQYF
12	TRBJ2-3	TRBV10-3	CATDGAADTQYF
15	TRBJ1-4	TRBV3-1	CASSQMWTDNEKLFF
11	TRBJ2-5	TRBV10-3	CATGQEETQYF
16	TRBJ2-5	TRBV7-9	CASSLDGTREGKTQYF
11	TRBJ1-1	TRBV29-1	CSVSGWTEAFF
16	TRBJ1-2	TRBV5-1	CASSLAPGQDFYGYTF
14	TRBJ2-3	TRBV7-3	CASSDGRLRGTQYF
14	TRBJ2-4	TRBV29-1	CSVGQDEIKNIQYF
13	TRBJ2-1	TRBV7-2	CASSPIAGNEQFF
13	TRBJ2-3	TRBV5-5	CASTRGPRDTQYF
16	TRBJ2-7	TRBV20-1	CSAQSLKFQSSYEQYF
16	TRBJ2-1	TRBV4-2	CASSQGGSGRASEQFF
14	TRBJ2-7	TRBV4-1	CASSQSGRSYEQYF
18	TRBJ2-5	TRBV4-1	CASSQERKSGRKGETQYF
16	TRBJ2-3	TRBV5-1	CASSAGGSRGTDTQYF
13	TRBJ2-3	TRBV29-1	CSVGGLGTDTQYF